This T cell receptor (beta chain) was sequenced during a study of cytomegalovirus exposure and HLA in healthy donors. Study results and caveats: According to the study, about 180 TCR beta chains were cytomegalovirus-associated. Specificity for CMV antigens was confirmed in vitro for three of the CMV-associated chains. About 87% or about 30% of the time was how often most TCR beta V segments were productive, according to an earlier analysis.

Concerning this clone itself: The antigen is unknown.

The PCR ran on 60 Vbeta and 13 Jbeta primers. Profiling relied on immunoSEQ multiplex PCR, and the TCRdb table lists in-frame clones only, not all of them. The data show some 200,000 clones, around 83% seen once. V trimming: 4 bases; J trimming: 9 bases; junction bases outside the gene matches: 7. CDR1 and CDR2 from the germline V gene are SQVTM and ANQGSEA. The CDR3 is 14 residues long. This chain joins TRBV29-1 and TRBJ2-1, with 12 bases matching TRBD1. The sample taken for sequencing was PBMCs. The clonotype was recovered from a woman between 18 and 29 years old in good health and CMV-seronegative. In nucleotides, the CDR3 is TGCAGCGTTGTCGGGGGACAGGGGGCAAGTGAGCAGTTCTTC. It yields the protein CSVVGGQGASEQFF.